This TCR beta chain was captured in a study of blood T cell repertoires in COVID-19. Assay: immunoSEQ multiplex PCR; the TCRdb copy retains only in-frame clones and omits some. Among about 200,000 clones listed, approximately 79% were seen once. The CDR3 runs 13 residues. V was shortened by 4 bases and J by 2 bases, with 8 bases between the two germline ends. Germline CDR1 is MNHEY and CDR2 is SVGAGI. This chain uses TRBV6-5 with TRBJ1-2; no firm D call. The sample comprised peripheral blood. This TCR derives from a human donor in a cohort sampled during active COVID-19. The CDR3 coding sequence is TGTGCCAGCAGTTTGGCGGGGAACTATGGCTACACCTTC. It translates to CASSLAGNYGYTF.